This TCR beta chain was recorded in a study of cytomegalovirus exposure and HLA in healthy donors. Findings and limits, study-wide: The authors enumerated around 150 TCR beta chains as linked to cytomegalovirus. As was reported, the classifier diagnosed cytomegalovirus status with high specificity and sensitivity. The TCR clusters that emerged in the first cohort tended, a later analysis found, to co-occur in the 120 or so validation repertoires.

Comment on this clone: Its antigen remains unknown.

Using immunoSEQ multiplex PCR, the repertoire was profiled, and TCRdb retains in-frame clones only, with some absent. The sample lists about 160,000 clones, about 86% occurring once. The CDR3 is 16 amino acids. CDR1 and CDR2 (germline): SNHLY, FYNNEI. J gave up 3 bases and V 8 bases, and 11 bases lay outside the gene matches. Sequencing input: PBMCs. The TCR comes from a woman younger than 35 in good health and CMV-seronegative. The V and J genes are TRBV2 and TRBJ2-7; 12 nucleotides align to TRBD2. CDR3 DNA sequence: TGTGCCAGCGCCGAACACGGGACTAGCGGGCTCTACGAGCAGTACTTC. Its translation: CASAEHGTSGLYEQYF.